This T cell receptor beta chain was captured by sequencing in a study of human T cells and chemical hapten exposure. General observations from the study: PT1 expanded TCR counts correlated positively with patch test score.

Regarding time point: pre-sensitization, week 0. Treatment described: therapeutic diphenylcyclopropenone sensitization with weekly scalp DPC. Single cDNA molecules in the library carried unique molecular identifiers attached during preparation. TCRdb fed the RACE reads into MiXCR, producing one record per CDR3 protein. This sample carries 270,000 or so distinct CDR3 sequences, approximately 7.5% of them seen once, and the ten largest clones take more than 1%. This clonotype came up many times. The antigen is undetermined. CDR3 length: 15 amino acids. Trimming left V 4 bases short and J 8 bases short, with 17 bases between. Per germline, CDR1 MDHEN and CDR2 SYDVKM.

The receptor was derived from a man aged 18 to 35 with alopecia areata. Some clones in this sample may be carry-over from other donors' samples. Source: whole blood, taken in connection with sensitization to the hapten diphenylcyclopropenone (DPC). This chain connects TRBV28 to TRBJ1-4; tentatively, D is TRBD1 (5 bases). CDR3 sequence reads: CASSSSTAGREKLFF. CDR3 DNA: TGTGCCAGCAGTTCATCGACGGCAGGGAGGGAAAAACTGTTTTTT.